This passage covers 17 T cell receptor beta chains from one sample sequenced in a study of blood T cell repertoires in COVID-19 (dated by TCRdb to 2018 to 2020). Library prep was done by the immunoSEQ multiplex PCR assay. This immuneACCESS table, as held by TCRdb, lists in-frame sequences with V and J called but not all clones. Of the missing ones, under half trace to an unresolved V gene in checked studies; the others have no known cause. In this sample the table shows 250,000 or so clones, approximately 85% of which occur a single time. Approximately 2% of the sample goes to the ten largest clones. Sequencing input: PBMCs or T cells enriched from blood (not recorded which). These receptor sequences come from a woman between 45 and 60 years old who had recovered from COVID-19.

The rearrangement joins TRBV3-1 (or the pseudogene TRBV3-2) to TRBJ1-1; 7 bases line up with TRBD1. From germline, CDR1 is LGHDT and CDR2 YNNKEL (reference sequence). The CDR3 spans 13 residues. The trim removed 5 bases at V and 7 bases at J, leaving 7 bases unmatched. This CDR3 reads CASSLGQAFEAFF. The CDR3, as DNA: TGTGCCAGCAGCTTAGGACAGGCCTTTGAAGCTTTCTTT.

This CDR3 is CASRSRGPAETQYF. Written as DNA, the CDR3 is TGTGCCAGCAGGAGTAGGGGGCCCGCGGAGACCCAGTACTTC. This chain joins TRBV7-8 and TRBJ2-5, with TRBD1 matching 7 bases. This CDR3 region has 14 residues. Germline CDR1 is SGHVS and CDR2 is FQNEAQ. After removal of 6 bases from V and 5 bases from J, the junction contained 9 bases not matched to a gene.

This chain links TRBV7-2 with TRBJ2-3; 8 bases agree with TRBD2. With 0 bases clipped from V and 2 bases from J, the junction kept 10 bases outside the gene matches. The CDR3 has 18 amino acids. Germline CDR1 and CDR2: SGHTA and FQGNSA. DNA for the CDR3: TGTGCCAGCAGCTTAGCTCCGGGACTAGGTATTTCCACAGATACGCAGTATTTT. Protein sequence: CASSLAPGLGISTDTQYF.

This chain uses TRBV5-1 with TRBJ2-1; 13 nucleotides agree with TRBD2. Germline trimming cut 1 base from V and 8 bases from J; bases unmatched to any gene: 6. CDR1 is SGHRS, CDR2 YFSETQ, per germline. This CDR3 comprises 16 residues. The CDR3 loop is CASSLSGTSGIDEQFF. Here the CDR3 DNA reads TGCGCCAGCAGCTTGAGTGGGACTAGCGGGATTGATGAGCAGTTCTTC.

This clone was observed once. The chain carries TRBV7-3 and TRBJ2-7; 11 bases line up with TRBD1. This CDR3 spans 15 amino acids. Per the germline V gene, CDR1 is SGHTA and CDR2 is FQGTGA. Unmatched junction bases numbered 3, after V lost 2 bases and J lost 3 bases. The CDR3 region is CASSLQGTGGYEQYF. The CDR3, as DNA: TGTGCCAGCAGCTTACAAGGGACAGGGGGCTACGAGCAGTACTTC.

The J gene is TRBJ2-1, the V gene TRBV30; 8 positions match TRBD2. CDR1 is GTSNPN, CDR2 SVGIG, per germline (reference sequence). The CDR3 has 15 residues. V lost 5 bases and J lost 3; bases outside the gene matches: 9. The CDR3 is CAWGPGTSVYNEQFF. CDR3 sequence (DNA): TGTGCCTGGGGACCCGGGACTAGTGTCTACAATGAGCAGTTCTTC.

This sequence joins TRBV6-2 or TRBV6-3 and TRBJ1-6; 8 bases agree with TRBD1. Germline lookup yields CDR1 MNHEY and CDR2 SVGEGT. The J segment lost 9 bases and the V segment lost 0 bases, leaving 7 bases of the junction unmatched. This CDR3 has 16 amino acids. CDR3 loop: CASSYSGQGGGSPLHF. The DNA for the CDR3 is TGTGCCAGCAGTTACTCAGGACAGGGCGGTGGTTCACCCCTCCACTTT.

This chain links TRBV6-2 or TRBV6-3 with TRBJ2-2; TRBD2 aligns across 8 bases. Germline CDR1 MNHEY, CDR2 SVGEGT. Trimming removed 7 bases from V and 3 bases from J; junction bases left unmatched: 7. This CDR3 has 15 amino acids. As DNA, the CDR3 is TGTGCCAGCATCCCCCCGGGGGGGTACACCGGGGAGCTGTTTTTT. As protein: CASIPPGGYTGELFF.

This clone was seen a single time. The CDR3 is CASSVTDRTSSDGYTF. The DNA for the CDR3 is TGTGCCAGCAGCGTAACGGACAGGACGTCGTCGGATGGCTACACCTTC. This rearrangement joins TRBV9 to TRBJ1-2, with 7 positions matching TRBD1. Germline CDR1 and CDR2: SGDLS and YYNGEE. The CDR3 covers 16 residues. The J segment lost 6 bases and the V segment lost 1 base, leaving 12 bases of the junction unmatched.

The chain links TRBV7-2 to TRBJ2-3; TRBD2 aligns across 14 bases. Looked up from germline, CDR1 is SGHTA and CDR2 is FQGNSA. J gave up 4 bases and V 5 bases, and 14 bases lay outside the gene matches. The CDR3 is 19 residues long. The CDR3: CASSLQGTSGSVGADTQYF. The CDR3 bases are TGTGCCAGCAGCCTGCAGGGGACTAGCGGGAGCGTCGGCGCAGATACGCAGTATTTT.

This chain's CDR3 is CASSFWGHETQYF. In DNA, the CDR3 is TGTGCCAGCAGTTTTTGGGGGCACGAGACCCAGTACTTC. The rearrangement uses TRBV12-3 or TRBV12-4 and TRBJ2-5; tentative D call: TRBD1 (6 bases). V was shortened by 3 bases and J by 5 bases, with 10 bases between the two germline ends. The length of the CDR3 is 13 residues.

The chain employs TRBV6-4 and TRBJ2-1; D might be TRBD1 (5 bases). CDR3 length equals 15 residues. Germline values: CDR1 MRHNA, CDR2 SNTAGT. V lost 3 bases and J 6 bases, leaving 15 bases between the germline ends. The CDR3 nucleotides read TGTGCCAGCAGTGAAGGGGTATTGCGAAGCAATGAGCAGTTCTTC. The encoded protein is CASSEGVLRSNEQFF.

The chain combines TRBV11-2 with TRBJ1-2, with 7 bases identical to TRBD1. CDR1 SGHAT and CDR2 FQNNGV come from the germline V gene. Trimming took 6 bases from V and 3 from J; bases not matched to a gene: 10. The CDR3 runs 15 residues. CDR3: CASRGLHRGDYGYTF. The DNA of the CDR3 is TGTGCCAGCAGGGGCCTCCACAGGGGAGACTATGGCTACACCTTC. Drawing the rest from reference TRBV11-2 and TRBJ1-2, the complete variable domain is EAGVAQSPRYKIIEKRQSVAFWCNPISGHATLYWYQQILGQGPKLLIQFQNNGVVDDSQLPKDRFSAERLKGVDSTLKIQPAKLEDSAVYLCASRGLHRGDYGYTFGSGTRLTVV.

The chain joins TRBV5-1 to TRBJ1-1; 9 nucleotides match TRBD1. V was clipped by 4 bases and J by 5 bases; unmatched bases: 6. This CDR3 contains 14 residues. CDR1 SGHRS and CDR2 YFSETQ come from the germline V gene. CDR3 loop: CASSQQGAWTEAFF. The CDR3, as DNA: TGCGCCAGCAGCCAACAGGGGGCTTGGACTGAAGCTTTCTTT. The variable domain in full, with the rest retrieved from reference TRBV5-1 and TRBJ1-1, is KAGVTQTPRYLIKTRGQQVTLSCSPISGHRSVSWYQQTPGQGLQFLFEYFSETQRNKGNFPGRFSGRQFSNSRSEMNVSTLELGDSALYLCASSQQGAWTEAFFGQGTRLTVV.

This chain uses TRBV12-3 or TRBV12-4 with TRBJ1-3, with a tentative D call TRBD1 (5 bases). Deletions cut 10 bases from V and 4 bases from J, with 14 bases between. The CDR3 consists of 13 residues. DNA for the CDR3: TGTGCCACCGGGGAGGGGCGAGGAAACACCATATATTTT. Translating it yields CATGEGRGNTIYF.

The chain joins TRBV19 to TRBJ1-2; TRBD1 matches 7 bases. This CDR3 is 15 amino acids long. Losses at the gene ends were 5 bases for V and 2 bases for J; bases not matched to a gene: 8. Germline V lookup: CDR1 LNHDA, CDR2 SQIVND (reference sequence). CDR3 in DNA: TGTGCCAGTAGTGCGAGACAGGGTGGGAACTATGGCTACACCTTC. It is translated as CASSARQGGNYGYTF. Based on the CDR3 plus reference TRBV19 and TRBJ1-2, the full variable domain is DGGITQSPKYLFRKEGQNVTLSCEQNLNHDAMYWYRQDPGQGLRLIYYSQIVNDFQKGDIAEGYSVSREKKESFPLTVTSAQKNPTAFYLCASSARQGGNYGYTFGSGTRLTVV.

Worth noting for this clone: One end of the junction is discordant with germline, which a read error may explain. The rearrangement joins TRBV12-3 or TRBV12-4 to TRBJ2-7; D may be TRBD2 (6 bases). This CDR3 comprises 13 residues. The CDR3 region is CASSSGTPYGQYF. CDR3 sequence (DNA): TGTGCCAGCAGTTCCGGGACTCCGTACGGGCAGTACTTC.